The rows below give T cell receptor beta chains drawn from one sample of a study of cytomegalovirus exposure and HLA in healthy donors. Using immunoSEQ multiplex PCR, the repertoire was profiled, and TCRdb retains in-frame clones only, with some absent. Its table records fewer than 100,000 clones. Material: PBMCs. The receptors here all came from an older woman in good health and CMV-seronegative. Each CDR3 is given with its conserved first and last residue. D genes are given only for firm matches.

J | V | D | DNA | CDR3
TRBJ2-3 | TRBV6-1 | NA | TGTGCCAGCCTCCAGGGTAGCTCTGGCACAGATACGCAGTATTTT | CASLQGSSGTDTQYF
TRBJ2-7 | TRBV7-9 | NA | TGTGCCAGCAGCCCCTCCCACGAGCAGTACTTC | CASSPSHEQYF
TRBJ2-1 | TRBV5-6 | NA | TGTGCCAGCAGCTTATTCGGGGGAGCCTACAATGAGCAGTTCTTC | CASSLFGGAYNEQFF
TRBJ2-7 | TRBV11-1 | TRBD2 | TGTGCCAGCAGCGCTAGCGGGGGCTCCTACGAGCAGTACTTC | CASSASGGSYEQYF
TRBJ1-2 | TRBV7-2 | NA | TGTGCCAGCAGCCCATCGAGCGGGGTGGGCGGCTACACCTTC | CASSPSSGVGGYTF
TRBJ2-7 | TRBV7-9 | NA | TGTGCCAGCAGCCTCCAAGGGGGTTTTTACGAGCAGTACTTC | CASSLQGGFYEQYF
TRBJ2-1 | TRBV12-5 | NA | TGTGCTAGTGGCCACCGTAGCGGCAGGAGCTCCTACAATGAGCAGTTCTTC | CASGHRSGRSSYNEQFF
TRBJ2-1 | TRBV30 | NA | TGTGCCTGGAGTATCAGTCCCAACAATGAGCAGTTCTTC | CAWSISPNNEQFF
TRBJ2-5 | TRBV6-5 | TRBD2 | TGTGCCAGCAGTTACGGGAGACTAGCAGCTCAAGAGACCCAGTACTTC | CASSYGRLAAQETQYF
TRBJ2-3 | TRBV28 | TRBD2 | TGTGCCAGCAATCCCACTAGCGGGAGTGTAGCAGATACGCAGTATTTT | CASNPTSGSVADTQYF
TRBJ2-6 | TRBV7-9 | TRBD1 | TGTGCCAGCAGCCCCGGGACAGGTCCCCTGAGCTCTGGGGCCAACGTCCTGACTTTC | CASSPGTGPLSSGANVLTF
TRBJ2-2 | TRBV7-8 | NA | TGTGCCAGCAGCTCAAGGTTGGGTACGGCCGGCGGCACCGGGGAGCTGTTTTTT | CASSSRLGTAGGTGELFF
TRBJ2-7 | TRBV19 | TRBD2 | TGTGCCAGTAGCCTAGCGGGAGGAGCGACTCCGGGCTACGAGCAGTACTTC | CASSLAGGATPGYEQYF
TRBJ1-5 | TRBV21-1 | NA | TGTGCCAGCAGCTCAAGACAGGAATATAGCAATCAGCCCCAGCATTTT | CASSSRQEYSNQPQHF
TRBJ1-1 | TRBV28 | NA | TGTGCCAGCACAGGGAACACTGAAGCTTTCTTT | CASTGNTEAFF
TRBJ1-4 | TRBV10-2 | NA | TGCGCCAGCAGTGGGTTACAGGGAGGGAATGAAAAACTGTTTTTT | CASSGLQGGNEKLFF
TRBJ1-1 | TRBV19 | TRBD1 | TGTGCCAGTAGTAGGGCCGGACAGGATGAAGCTTTCTTT | CASSRAGQDEAFF
TRBJ2-7 | TRBV10-3 | TRBD2 | TGTGCCATCAGTTTGGGACTAGCGGAGACCTACGAGCAGTACTTC | CAISLGLAETYEQYF
TRBJ2-1 | TRBV19 | TRBD2 | TGTGCCAGTAGTATGTCAGGGACTAGCGGGAACTATGAGCAGTTCTTC | CASSMSGTSGNYEQFF
TRBJ1-2 | TRBV28 | NA | TGTGCCACCTCAGGCGGGGGTGCGAGATGGGGCTACACCTTC | CATSGGGARWGYTF
TRBJ2-1 | TRBV7-2 | TRBD2 | TGTGCCAGCAGCTTAGGGCTAGCGGGAGCTGTAGATGAGCAGTTCTTC | CASSLGLAGAVDEQFF
TRBJ1-5 | TRBV27 | NA | TGTGCCAGCAGTCTGATCGGGGGGGCTAGGGGCAATCAGCCCCAGCATTTT | CASSLIGGARGNQPQHF
TRBJ1-5 | TRBV5-4 | NA | TGTGCCAGCAGCTTGGCAGGGAGGCAGCCCCAGCATTTT | CASSLAGRQPQHF
TRBJ2-7 | TRBV21-1 | NA | TGTGCCAGCAGCAAAGCGGGAGGGGGCGAGCAGTACTTC | CASSKAGGGEQYF
TRBJ2-7 | TRBV5-8 | TRBD1 | TGTGCCAGCAGCCCCGGACAGGGGATTGACGAGCAGTACTTC | CASSPGQGIDEQYF
TRBJ1-2 | TRBV28 | TRBD1 | TGTGCCAGCAGTCGGACAGGGCCCTATGGCTACACCTTC | CASSRTGPYGYTF
TRBJ2-1 | TRBV5-1 | TRBD2 | TGCGCCAGCAGCTTGGTGGGCGGACTAGCGGTTAACAATGAGCAGTTCTTC | CASSLVGGLAVNNEQFF
TRBJ2-4 | TRBV6-1 | TRBD1 | TGTGCCAGCAGTGGGGCCGGGACAGGGGAACTAGGGATTCAGTACTTC | CASSGAGTGELGIQYF
TRBJ2-7 | TRBV19 | TRBD2 | TGTGCCAGTAGTATAGCAGCTAGCGGGAGGCTCGAGCAGTACTTC | CASSIAASGRLEQYF
TRBJ2-7 | TRBV10-2 | NA | TGCGCCAGCAGGGACTCCCTCTACGAGCAGTACTTC | CASRDSLYEQYF
TRBJ2-1 | TRBV19 | NA | TGTGCCAGTAGCCGAGCGGACGGCGGTGAGCAGTTCTTC | CASSRADGGEQFF
TRBJ1-4 | TRBV28 | NA | TGTGCCAGCAGTTTAGGTGGATCGGGGGGCGGTCTGTTTTTT | CASSLGGSGGGLFF
TRBJ2-6 | TRBV10-1 | NA | TGCGCCAGCAGTACCACAGGCTCTGGGGCCAACGTCCTGACTTTC | CASSTTGSGANVLTF
TRBJ2-4 | TRBV7-2 | TRBD2 | TGTGCCAGCAGCTTAACGGGACTAGCGGGACCGGGAGGCAAAAACATTCAGTACTTC | CASSLTGLAGPGGKNIQYF
TRBJ2-1 | TRBV5-1 | TRBD2 | TGCGCCAGCAGCTTGGAGGGACTAGCGGCCTCCTACAATGAGCAGTTCTTC | CASSLEGLAASYNEQFF
TRBJ2-7 | TRBV15 | NA | TGTGCCACCAGCAGAGATCGTACAGAGAGCTCCTACGAGCAGTACTTC | CATSRDRTESSYEQYF
TRBJ1-5 | TRBV6-1 | NA | TGTGCCAGCAGTGGTGAGGTTTTGCAGCCCCAGCATTTT | CASSGEVLQPQHF
TRBJ2-5 | TRBV2 | TRBD2 | TGTGCCTCCTGCGGACTAGCGGGAGTGGAGACCCAGTACTTC | CASCGLAGVETQYF
TRBJ2-7 | TRBV5-4 | TRBD2 | TGTGCCAGCAACGTCGGGACTAGTCCCTACGAGCAGTACTTC | CASNVGTSPYEQYF
TRBJ2-7 | TRBV15 | TRBD2 | TGTGCCACCAGCAGAGGCGGTGGTGCGACTAGCGGGAACTACGAGCAGTACTTC | CATSRGGGATSGNYEQYF
TRBJ2-5 | TRBV10-3 | TRBD1 | TGTGCCATCAAAGGGACAGGGGGACAAGAGACCCAGTACTTC | CAIKGTGGQETQYF
TRBJ2-1 | TRBV5-1 | NA | TGCGCCAGCAGCTTGTTAACTACCTCCTACAATGAGCAGTTCTTC | CASSLLTTSYNEQFF
TRBJ2-2 | TRBV29-1 | TRBD1 | TGCAGCGTTGGACAGGGGGCGAACACCGGGGAGCTGTTTTTT | CSVGQGANTGELFF
TRBJ2-7 | TRBV28 | NA | TGTGCCAGCAGTCACAAACAGGAAAAATACGAGCAGTACTTC | CASSHKQEKYEQYF
TRBJ2-1 | TRBV28 | NA | TGTGCCAGCAGAAGGGGGGGCGCGGACAATGAGCAGTTCTTC | CASRRGGADNEQFF
TRBJ2-7 | TRBV18 | TRBD1 | TGTGCCAGCTCTCCGGACAGGCGCGAGCAGTACTTC | CASSPDRREQYF
TRBJ1-1 | TRBV7-9 | NA | TGTGCCAGCAGCTTACAGGGAAACGTGGGAGCTTTCTTT | CASSLQGNVGAFF
TRBJ1-5 | TRBV28 | TRBD1 | TGTGCCAGCGACGACAGGGGAGAGAATCAGCCCCAGCATTTT | CASDDRGENQPQHF
TRBJ1-2 | TRBV5-6 | NA | TGTGCCAGCAGCCCGAATGGGGGGAGCTATGGCTACACCTTC | CASSPNGGSYGYTF
TRBJ2-3 | TRBV5-1 | TRBD2 | TGTGCCAGCAGCTCCGGGACTAGCGATGTCGCAGATACGCAGTATTTT | CASSSGTSDVADTQYF
TRBJ1-3 | TRBV5-4 | TRBD1 | TGTGCCAGCAGCTTGGGCGGACAGGTCCGGAGGAACACCATATATTTT | CASSLGGQVRRNTIYF
TRBJ2-7 | TRBV5-4 | NA | TGTGCCAGCAGCAGTGCGTTGACGGGAAGTAACGAGCAGTACTTC | CASSSALTGSNEQYF
TRBJ1-4 | TRBV28 | NA | TGTGCCAGCCTCCCACCGGTTTCGGAGGGGGAAAAACTGTTTTTT | CASLPPVSEGEKLFF
TRBJ2-1 | TRBV5-1 | NA | TGCGCCAGCAGCCTCGGGGCGGGGGCCTCCTACAATGAGCAGTTCTTC | CASSLGAGASYNEQFF
TRBJ2-2 | TRBV19 | TRBD1 | TGTGCCAGTAGTACGTCAGGACAGGGTCTCAACACCGGGGAGCTGTTTTTT | CASSTSGQGLNTGELFF
TRBJ2-2 | TRBV6-1 | TRBD1 | TGTGCCAGCAGTGGGTACAGGGGTCGAGACGCCGGGGAGCTGTTTTTT | CASSGYRGRDAGELFF
TRBJ2-7 | TRBV4-2 | NA | TGTGCCAGCAGCCAAGAGTGGATAGAGAGGCTCGACGAGCAGTACTTC | CASSQEWIERLDEQYF
TRBJ2-7 | TRBV4-1 | TRBD2 | TGCGCCAGCAGCCAAGAGCTAGTGGCGGGAGGCTCCTACGAGCAGTACTTC | CASSQELVAGGSYEQYF
TRBJ2-5 | TRBV2 | NA | TGTGCCAGCAGTGTCAACTACAACCAAGAGACCCAGTACTTC | CASSVNYNQETQYF